Given below is one T cell receptor (beta chain) in context. This sample is drawn from a study of blood T cell repertoires in COVID-19. Study-wide context: Material from acute and convalescent COVID-19 was sourced from the United States, Italy and Spain. T cells, B-cell-depleted T cells, or PBMCs provided the cDNA or gDNA that served as material.

Original data processing: Counts of nucleated cells, estimated from reference gene primer amplification, were obtained. Clones were sequenced by immunoSEQ multiplex PCR, and TCRdb holds only the in-frame ones, with some missing. Clone size and V and J calls were adopted from that table, with D and trimming inferred from the DNA. The sample gives some 370,000 clones, nearly 90% of which show up once; about 7% is in the top ten. The CDR3 has 13 amino acids. Trimming left V 1 base short and J 7 bases short, with 10 bases between. CDR1 and CDR2 (germline): SEHNR, FQNEAQ (reference sequence). Source material: peripheral blood. The TCR sequence derives from a man aged 18 to 35 with active or convalescent COVID-19. V usage is TRBV7-9 and J usage is TRBJ1-1; a possible D gene is TRBD1 (5 bases). CDR3 residues: CASSLGPGLEAFF. The CDR3 DNA reads TGTGCCAGCAGCTTAGGGCCAGGGCTTGAAGCTTTCTTT.